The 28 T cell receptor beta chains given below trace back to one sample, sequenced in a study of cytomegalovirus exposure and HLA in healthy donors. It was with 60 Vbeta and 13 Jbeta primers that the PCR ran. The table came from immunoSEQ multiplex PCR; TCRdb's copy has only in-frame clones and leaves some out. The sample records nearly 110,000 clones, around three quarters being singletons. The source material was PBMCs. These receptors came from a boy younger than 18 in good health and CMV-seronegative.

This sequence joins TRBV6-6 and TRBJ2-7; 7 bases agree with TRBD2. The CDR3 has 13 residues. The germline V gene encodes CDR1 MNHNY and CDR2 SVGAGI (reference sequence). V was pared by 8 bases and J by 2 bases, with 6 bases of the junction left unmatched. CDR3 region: CASWAGVPYEQYF. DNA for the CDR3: TGTGCCAGCTGGGCGGGGGTCCCCTACGAGCAGTACTTC.

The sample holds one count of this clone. The CDR3: CASSVATGARNTGELFF. The CDR3 region has the DNA TGTGCCAGCAGCGTAGCTACAGGGGCCAGGAACACCGGGGAGCTGTTTTTT. The chain joins TRBV9 to TRBJ2-2; 7 nucleotides align to TRBD1. Germline V gene sequence: CDR1 SGDLS, CDR2 YYNGEE. Trimming at V came to 0 bases and at J to 1 base, leaving 6 bases not matched to a gene. The CDR3 consists of 17 residues.

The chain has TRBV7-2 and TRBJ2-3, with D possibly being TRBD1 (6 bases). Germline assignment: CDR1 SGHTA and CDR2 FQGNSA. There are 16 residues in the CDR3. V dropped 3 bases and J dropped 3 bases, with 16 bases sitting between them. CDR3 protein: CASSFNPGAYTDTQYF. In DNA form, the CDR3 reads TGTGCCAGCAGCTTTAATCCAGGGGCGTATACAGATACGCAGTATTTT.

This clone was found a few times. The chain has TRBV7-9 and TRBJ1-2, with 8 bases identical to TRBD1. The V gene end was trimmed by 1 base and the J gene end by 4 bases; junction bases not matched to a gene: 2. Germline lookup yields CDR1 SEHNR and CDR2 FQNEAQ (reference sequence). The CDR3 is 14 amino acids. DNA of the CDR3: TGTGCCAGCAGCTTAGGGACAGGGTTCTATGGCTACACCTTC. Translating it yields CASSLGTGFYGYTF.

The CDR3 protein is CASSQADRGSYEQYF. In DNA, the CDR3 is TGCGCCAGCAGCCAGGCGGACAGGGGGTCTTACGAGCAGTACTTC. The chain is built from TRBV4-1 and TRBJ2-7; TRBD1 aligns across 10 bases. CDR1 MGHRA and CDR2 YSYEKL come from the germline V gene. This CDR3 spans 15 amino acids. J gave up 4 bases and V 3 bases, and 6 bases lay outside the gene matches.

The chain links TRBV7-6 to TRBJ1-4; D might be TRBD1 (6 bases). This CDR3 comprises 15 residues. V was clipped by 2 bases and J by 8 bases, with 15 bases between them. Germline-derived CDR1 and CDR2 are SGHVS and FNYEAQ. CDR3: CASSLFGGPGEKLFF. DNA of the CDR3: TGTGCCAGCAGCTTATTCGGGGGGCCTGGCGAAAAACTGTTTTTT.

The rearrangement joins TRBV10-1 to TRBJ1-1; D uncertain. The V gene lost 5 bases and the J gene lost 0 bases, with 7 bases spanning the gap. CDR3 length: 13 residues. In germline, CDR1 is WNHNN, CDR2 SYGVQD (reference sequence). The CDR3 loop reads CASSYILNTEAFF. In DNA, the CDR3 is TGCGCCAGCAGTTATATCTTGAACACTGAAGCTTTCTTT.

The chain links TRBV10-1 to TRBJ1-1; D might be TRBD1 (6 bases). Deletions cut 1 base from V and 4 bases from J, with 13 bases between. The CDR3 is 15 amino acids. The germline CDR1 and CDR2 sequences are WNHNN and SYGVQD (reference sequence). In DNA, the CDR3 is TGCGCCAGCAGTGAGTTCGCGGGGGCGTCCACTGAAGCTTTCTTT. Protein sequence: CASSEFAGASTEAFF.

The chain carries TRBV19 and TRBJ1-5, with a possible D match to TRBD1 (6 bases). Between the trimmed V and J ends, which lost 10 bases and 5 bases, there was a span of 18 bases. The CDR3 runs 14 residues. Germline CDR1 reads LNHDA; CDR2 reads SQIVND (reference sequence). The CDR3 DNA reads TGTGCCACCCCAGGGGAGGGGAGGTATCAGCCCCAGCATTTT. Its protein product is CATPGEGRYQPQHF.

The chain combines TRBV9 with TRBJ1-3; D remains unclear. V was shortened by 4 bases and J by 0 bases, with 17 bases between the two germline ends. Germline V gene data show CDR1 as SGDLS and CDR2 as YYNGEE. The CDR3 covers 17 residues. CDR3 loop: CASSPEARLSSGNTIYF. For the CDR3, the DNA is TGTGCCAGCAGCCCCGAGGCCAGACTGAGCTCTGGAAACACCATATATTTT.

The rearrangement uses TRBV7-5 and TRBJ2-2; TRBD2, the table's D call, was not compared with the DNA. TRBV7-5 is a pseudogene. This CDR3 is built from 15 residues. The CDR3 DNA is TGTGCCAGACTGCGCAGCGGAGAGAACACCGGGGAGCTGTTTTTT. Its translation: CARLRSGENTGELFF.

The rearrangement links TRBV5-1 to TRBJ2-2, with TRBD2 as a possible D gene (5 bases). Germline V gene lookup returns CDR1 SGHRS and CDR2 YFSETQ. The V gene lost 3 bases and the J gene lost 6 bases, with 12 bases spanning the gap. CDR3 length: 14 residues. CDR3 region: CASSSGILAGELFF. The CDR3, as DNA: TGCGCCAGCAGCTCGGGGATCCTCGCCGGGGAGCTGTTTTTT.

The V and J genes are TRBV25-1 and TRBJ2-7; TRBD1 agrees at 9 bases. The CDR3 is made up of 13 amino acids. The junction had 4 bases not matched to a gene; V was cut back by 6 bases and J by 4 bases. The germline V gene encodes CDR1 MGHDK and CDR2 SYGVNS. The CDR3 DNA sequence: TGTGCCAGCAGGGGACAGGGACCTTACGAGCAGTACTTC. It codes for CASRGQGPYEQYF.

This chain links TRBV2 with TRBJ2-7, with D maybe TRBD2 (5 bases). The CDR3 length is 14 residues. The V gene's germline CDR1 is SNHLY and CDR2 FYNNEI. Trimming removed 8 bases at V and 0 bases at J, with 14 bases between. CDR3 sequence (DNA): TGTGCCAGCCGAGCGGAAATACTCTCCTACGAGCAGTACTTC. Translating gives CASRAEILSYEQYF.

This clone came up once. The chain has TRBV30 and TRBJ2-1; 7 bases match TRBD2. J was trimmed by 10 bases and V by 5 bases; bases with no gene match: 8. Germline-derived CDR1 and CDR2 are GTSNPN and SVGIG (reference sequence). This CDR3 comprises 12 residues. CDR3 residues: CAWGLKREEQFF. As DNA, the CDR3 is TGTGCCTGGGGACTAAAGCGGGAAGAGCAGTTCTTC. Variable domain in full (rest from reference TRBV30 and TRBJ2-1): SQTIHQWPATLVQPVGSPLSLECTVEGTSNPNLYWYRQAAGRGLQLLFYSVGIGQISSEVPQNLSASRPQDRQFILSSKKLLLSDSGFYLCAWGLKREEQFFGPGTRLTVL.

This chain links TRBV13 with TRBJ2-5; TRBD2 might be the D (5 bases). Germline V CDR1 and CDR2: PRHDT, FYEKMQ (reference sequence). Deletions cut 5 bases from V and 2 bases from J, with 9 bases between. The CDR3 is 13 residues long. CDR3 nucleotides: TGTGCCAGCAGCCCAGCGGTTCAAGAGACCCAGTACTTC. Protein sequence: CASSPAVQETQYF.

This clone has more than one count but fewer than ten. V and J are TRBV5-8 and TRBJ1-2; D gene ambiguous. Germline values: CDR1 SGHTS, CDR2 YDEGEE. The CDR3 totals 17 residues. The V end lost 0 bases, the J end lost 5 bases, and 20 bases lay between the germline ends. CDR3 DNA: TGTGCCAGCAGCTTGGTCAGTGGAGCTCCCGTATTGTATGGCTACACCTTC. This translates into CASSLVSGAPVLYGYTF.

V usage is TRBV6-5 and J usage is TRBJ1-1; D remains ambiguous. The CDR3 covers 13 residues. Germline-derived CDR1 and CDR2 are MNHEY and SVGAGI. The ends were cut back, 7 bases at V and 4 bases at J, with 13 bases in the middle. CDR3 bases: TGTGCCAGCACCCCCCGATGGCCCACTGAAGCTTTCTTT. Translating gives CASTPRWPTEAFF.

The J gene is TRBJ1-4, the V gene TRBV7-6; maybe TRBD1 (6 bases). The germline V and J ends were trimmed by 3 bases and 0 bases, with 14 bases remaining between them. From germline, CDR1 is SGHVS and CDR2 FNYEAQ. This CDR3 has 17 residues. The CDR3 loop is CASSFFHAGATNEKLFF. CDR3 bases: TGTGCCAGCAGCTTCTTCCACGCAGGGGCAACTAATGAAAAACTGTTTTTT.

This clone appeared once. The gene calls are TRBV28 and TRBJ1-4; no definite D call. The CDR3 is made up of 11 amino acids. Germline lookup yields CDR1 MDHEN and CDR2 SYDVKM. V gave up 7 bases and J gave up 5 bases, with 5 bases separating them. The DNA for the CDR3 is TGTGCCAGCACTCTGAATGAAAAACTGTTTTTT. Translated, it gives CASTLNEKLFF. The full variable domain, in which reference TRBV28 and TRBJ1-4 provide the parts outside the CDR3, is DVKVTQSSRYLVKRTGEKVFLECVQDMDHENMFWYRQDPGLGLRLIYFSYDVKMKEKGDIPEGYSVSREKKERFSLILESASTNQTSMYLCASTLNEKLFFGSGTQLSVL.

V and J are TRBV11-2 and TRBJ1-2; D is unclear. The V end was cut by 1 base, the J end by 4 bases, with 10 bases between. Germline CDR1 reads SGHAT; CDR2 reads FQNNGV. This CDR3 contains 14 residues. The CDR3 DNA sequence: TGTGCCAGCAGCTTAGCCGGGATAGGCTATGGCTACACCTTC. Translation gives CASSLAGIGYGYTF. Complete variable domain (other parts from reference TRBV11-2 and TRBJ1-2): EAGVAQSPRYKIIEKRQSVAFWCNPISGHATLYWYQQILGQGPKLLIQFQNNGVVDDSQLPKDRFSAERLKGVDSTLKIQPAKLEDSAVYLCASSLAGIGYGYTFGSGTRLTVV.

CDR3 protein: CASSLGGTPYNEQFF. Here the CDR3 DNA reads TGCGCCAGCAGCCTAGGAGGGACCCCTTACAATGAGCAGTTCTTC. The chain is built from TRBV4-1 and TRBJ2-1, with D possibly matching TRBD2 (6 bases). Germline V gene lookup returns CDR1 MGHRA and CDR2 YSYEKL. CDR3 size: 15 residues. Between the trimmed V and J ends, which lost 4 bases and 4 bases, there was a span of 14 bases.

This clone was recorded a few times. Here the CDR3 reads CASSLFRAGGQPQHF. CDR3 DNA sequence: TGTGCCAGCAGTTTATTTCGGGCAGGGGGTCAGCCCCAGCATTTT. The V call is TRBV28, the J call TRBJ1-5, with 7 bases aligning to TRBD1. The J segment lost 6 bases and the V segment lost 1 base, leaving 6 bases of the junction unmatched. Germline values: CDR1 MDHEN, CDR2 SYDVKM. CDR3 size: 15 residues.

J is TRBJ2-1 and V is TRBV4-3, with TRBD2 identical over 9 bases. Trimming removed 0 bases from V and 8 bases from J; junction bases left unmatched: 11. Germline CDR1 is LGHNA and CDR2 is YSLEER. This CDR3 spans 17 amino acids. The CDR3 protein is CASSQDLLRGGSDEQFF. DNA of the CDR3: TGCGCCAGCAGCCAAGATCTGTTGCGGGGGGGTAGTGATGAGCAGTTCTTC.

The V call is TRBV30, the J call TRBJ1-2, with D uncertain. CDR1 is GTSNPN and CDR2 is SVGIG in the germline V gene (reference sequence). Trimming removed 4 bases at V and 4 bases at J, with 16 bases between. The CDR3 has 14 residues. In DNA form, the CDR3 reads TGTGCCTGGACCGTGAGGTCAGTTCTCTATGGCTACACCTTC. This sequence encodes CAWTVRSVLYGYTF.

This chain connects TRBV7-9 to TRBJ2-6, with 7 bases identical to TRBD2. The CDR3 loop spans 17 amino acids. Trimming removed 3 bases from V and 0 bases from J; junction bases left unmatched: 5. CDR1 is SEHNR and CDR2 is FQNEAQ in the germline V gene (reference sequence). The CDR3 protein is CASSLGGRSSGANVLTF. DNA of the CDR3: TGTGCCAGCAGCTTGGGGGGGAGGTCCTCTGGGGCCAACGTCCTGACTTTC.

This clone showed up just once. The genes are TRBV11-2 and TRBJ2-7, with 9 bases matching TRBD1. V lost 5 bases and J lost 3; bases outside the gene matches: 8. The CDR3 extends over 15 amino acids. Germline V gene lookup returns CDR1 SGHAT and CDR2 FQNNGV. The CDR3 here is CASSLQPGQGYEQYF. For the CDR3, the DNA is TGTGCCAGCAGCCTACAACCGGGACAGGGCTACGAGCAGTACTTC.

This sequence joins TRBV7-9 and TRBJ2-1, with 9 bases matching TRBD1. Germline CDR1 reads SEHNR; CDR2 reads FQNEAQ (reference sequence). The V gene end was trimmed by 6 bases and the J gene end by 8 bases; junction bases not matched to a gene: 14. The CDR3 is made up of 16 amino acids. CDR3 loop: CASSPIPGQGLYEQFF. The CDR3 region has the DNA TGTGCCAGCAGTCCTATCCCGGGACAGGGTCTCTATGAGCAGTTCTTC. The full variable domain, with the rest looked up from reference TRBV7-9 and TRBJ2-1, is DTGVSQNPRHKITKRGQNVTFRCDPISEHNRLYWYRQTLGQGPEFLTYFQNEAQLEKSRLLSDRFSAERPKGSFSTLEIQRTEQGDSAMYLCASSPIPGQGLYEQFFGPGTRLTVL.